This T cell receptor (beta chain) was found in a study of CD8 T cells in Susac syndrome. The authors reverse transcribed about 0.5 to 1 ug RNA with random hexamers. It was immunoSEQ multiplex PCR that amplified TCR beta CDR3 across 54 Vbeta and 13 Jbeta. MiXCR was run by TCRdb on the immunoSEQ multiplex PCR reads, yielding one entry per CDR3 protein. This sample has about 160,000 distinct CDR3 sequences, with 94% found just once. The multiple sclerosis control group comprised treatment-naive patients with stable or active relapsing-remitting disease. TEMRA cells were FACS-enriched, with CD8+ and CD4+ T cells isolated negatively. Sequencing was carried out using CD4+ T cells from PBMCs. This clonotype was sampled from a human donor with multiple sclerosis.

CDR3 sequence (DNA): TGTGCCAGCAGCTCGACAGGTAGCTCCTACAATGAGCAGTTCTTC. It translates to CASSSTGSSYNEQFF. V usage is TRBV7-2 and J usage is TRBJ2-1; possibly TRBD1 for D (6 bases). This CDR3 is 15 amino acids long. Trimming shortened V by 4 bases and J by 0 bases, and 10 bases separated the two germline ends. Germline V CDR1 and CDR2: SGHTA, FQGNSA. The full variable domain, in which reference TRBV7-2 and TRBJ2-1 provide the parts outside the CDR3, is GAGVSQSPSNKVTEKGKDVELRCDPISGHTALYWYRQSLGQGLEFLIYFQGNSAPDKSGLPSDRFSAERTGGSVSTLTIQRTQQEDSAVYLCASSSTGSSYNEQFFGPGTRLTVL.